This T cell receptor (beta chain) was obtained from a study of OX40 agonist ivuxolimab in advanced cancers. TCRdb's table, derived via immunoSEQ multiplex PCR, lists solely in-frame clones and lacks some. This sample yields approximately 54,000 clones, of which more than 65% are seen a single time; 3% belongs to the top ten. The V gene's germline CDR1 is MNHNY and CDR2 SVGAGI (reference sequence). V was clipped by 5 bases and J by 9 bases, with 18 bases between them. This CDR3 is 14 amino acids long. The TCR was taken from an adult with an advanced solid tumor such as melanoma, head and neck, liver or kidney cancer. The sample in question was CD4+ or CD8+ T cells sorted from blood, obtained in a trial of the OX40 agonist ivuxolimab. J is TRBJ2-3 and V is TRBV6-6; D may be TRBD2 (6 bases). CDR3 bases: TGTGCCAGCAGTCCTTCAGGCGGGGTCGGGACGCAGTATTTT. Amino acid sequence: CASSPSGGVGTQYF.